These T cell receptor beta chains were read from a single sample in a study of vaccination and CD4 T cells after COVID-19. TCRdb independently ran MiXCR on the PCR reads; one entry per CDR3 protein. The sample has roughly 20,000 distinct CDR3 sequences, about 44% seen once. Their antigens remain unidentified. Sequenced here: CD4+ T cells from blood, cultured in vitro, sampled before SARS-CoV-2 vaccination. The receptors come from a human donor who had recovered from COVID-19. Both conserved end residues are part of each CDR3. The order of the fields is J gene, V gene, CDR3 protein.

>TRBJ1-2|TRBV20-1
CSARVTAYGYTF
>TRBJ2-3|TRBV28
CASGDPGLAGFTDTQYF
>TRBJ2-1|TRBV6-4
CASSDSPLASSYNEQFF
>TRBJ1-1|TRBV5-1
CASSSATGYDTEAFF
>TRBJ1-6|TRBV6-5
CASSSWQELSPLHF
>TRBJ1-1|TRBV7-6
CASSSDQGLRTEAFF
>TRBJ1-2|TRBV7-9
CASSVRDTHGYTF
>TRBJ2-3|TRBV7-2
CASSLGGAGVWTDTQYF
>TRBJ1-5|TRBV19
CASSIVERNQPQHF
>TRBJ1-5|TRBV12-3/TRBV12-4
CASSLKALQPQHF
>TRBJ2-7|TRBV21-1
CASGLEVRSSYEQYF
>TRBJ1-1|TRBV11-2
CASSPVSITEAFF
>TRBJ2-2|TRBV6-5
CASSYFRGANTGELFF
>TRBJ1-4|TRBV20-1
CSARDSATNEKLFF
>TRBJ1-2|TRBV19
CASTRGGYYGYTF
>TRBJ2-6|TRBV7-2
CASSFRRQGAASGANVLTF
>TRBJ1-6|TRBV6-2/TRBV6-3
CASSPGQGGLSPLHF
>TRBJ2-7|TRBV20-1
CSARIPGVPYEQYF
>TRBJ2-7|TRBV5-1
CASSLSQGTEQYF
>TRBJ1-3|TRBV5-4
CASSATGEGNTIYF
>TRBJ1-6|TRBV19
CASQRGVGSPLHF
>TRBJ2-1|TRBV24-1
CATSDPTSGGRDEQFF
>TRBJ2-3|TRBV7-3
CASSLRGWGTDTQYF
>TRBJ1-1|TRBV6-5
CASSYSRGPNGRAFF
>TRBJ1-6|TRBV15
CATSRAAVSPLHF
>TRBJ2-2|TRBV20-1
CSARWDGNTGELFF
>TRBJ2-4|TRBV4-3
CASSQDLFAFRYF
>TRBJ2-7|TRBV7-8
CASSLSSGQPFDEQYF
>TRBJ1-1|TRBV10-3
CAISDFGQGARSTEAFF
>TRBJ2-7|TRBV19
CASSILGGVEQYF
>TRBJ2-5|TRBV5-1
CASSSGGFKETQYF
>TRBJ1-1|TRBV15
CATSRDRGNTEAFF
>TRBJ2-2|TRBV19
CASSKAGRMGGELFF